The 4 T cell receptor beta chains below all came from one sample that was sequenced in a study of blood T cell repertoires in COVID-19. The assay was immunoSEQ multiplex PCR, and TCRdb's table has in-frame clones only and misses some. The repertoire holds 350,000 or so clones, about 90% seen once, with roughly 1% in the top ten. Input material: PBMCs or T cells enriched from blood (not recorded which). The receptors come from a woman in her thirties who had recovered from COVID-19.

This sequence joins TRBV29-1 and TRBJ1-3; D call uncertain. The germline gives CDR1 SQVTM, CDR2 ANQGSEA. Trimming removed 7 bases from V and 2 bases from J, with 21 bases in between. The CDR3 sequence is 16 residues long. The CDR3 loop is CSASRFLETAGNTIYF. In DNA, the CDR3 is TGCAGCGCGAGCAGGTTCCTTGAGACGGCTGGAAACACCATATATTTT.

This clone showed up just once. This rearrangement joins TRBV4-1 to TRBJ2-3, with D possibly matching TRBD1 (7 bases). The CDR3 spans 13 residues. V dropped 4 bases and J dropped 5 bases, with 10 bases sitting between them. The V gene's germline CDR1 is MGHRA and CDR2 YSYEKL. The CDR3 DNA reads TGCGCCAGCAGCCTCCAGGGGGGAGATACGCAGTATTTT. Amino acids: CASSLQGGDTQYF.

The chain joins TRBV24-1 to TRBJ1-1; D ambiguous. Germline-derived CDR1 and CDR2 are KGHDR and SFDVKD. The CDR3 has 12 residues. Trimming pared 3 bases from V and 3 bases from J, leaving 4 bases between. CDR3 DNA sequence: TGTGCCACCAGTGATCCGGACACTGAAGCTTTCTTT. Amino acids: CATSDPDTEAFF.

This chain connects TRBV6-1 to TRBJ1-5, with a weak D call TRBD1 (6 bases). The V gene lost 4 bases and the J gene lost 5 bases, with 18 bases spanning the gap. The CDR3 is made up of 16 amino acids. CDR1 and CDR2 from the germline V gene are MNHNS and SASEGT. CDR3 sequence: CASSGPPGAGDQPQHF. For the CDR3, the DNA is TGTGCCAGCAGTGGCCCACCAGGGGCTGGAGATCAGCCCCAGCATTTT.